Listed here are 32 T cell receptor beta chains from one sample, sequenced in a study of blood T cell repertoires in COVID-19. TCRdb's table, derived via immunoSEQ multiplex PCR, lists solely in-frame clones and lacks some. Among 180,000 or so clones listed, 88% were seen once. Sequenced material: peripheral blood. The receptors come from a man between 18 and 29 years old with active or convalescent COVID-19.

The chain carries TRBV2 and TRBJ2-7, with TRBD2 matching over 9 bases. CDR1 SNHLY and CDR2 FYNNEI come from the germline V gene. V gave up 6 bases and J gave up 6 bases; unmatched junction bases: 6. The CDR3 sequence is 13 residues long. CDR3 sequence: CASSKGLAGEQYF. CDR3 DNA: TGTGCCAGCAGCAAGGGACTAGCCGGCGAGCAGTACTTC. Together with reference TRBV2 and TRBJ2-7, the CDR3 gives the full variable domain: EPEVTQTPSHQVTQMGQEVILRCVPISNHLYFYWYRQILGQKVEFLVSFYNNEISEKSEIFDDQFSVERPDGSNFTLKIRSTKLEDSAMYFCASSKGLAGEQYFGPGTRLTVT.

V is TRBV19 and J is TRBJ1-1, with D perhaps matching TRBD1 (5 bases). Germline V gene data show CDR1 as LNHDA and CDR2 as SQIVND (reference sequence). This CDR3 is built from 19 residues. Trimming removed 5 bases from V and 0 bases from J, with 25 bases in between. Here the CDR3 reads CASSPRSQVSGRLNTEAFF. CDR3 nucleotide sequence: TGTGCCAGTAGTCCCCGGAGTCAGGTCTCAGGGCGGCTGAACACTGAAGCTTTCTTT.

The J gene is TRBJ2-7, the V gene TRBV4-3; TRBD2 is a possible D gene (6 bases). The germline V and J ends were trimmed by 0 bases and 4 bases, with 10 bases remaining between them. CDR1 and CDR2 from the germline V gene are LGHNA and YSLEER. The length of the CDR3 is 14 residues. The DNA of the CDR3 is TGCGCCAGCAGCCAAGATATGGGGGGTTACGAGCAGTACTTC. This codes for CASSQDMGGYEQYF.

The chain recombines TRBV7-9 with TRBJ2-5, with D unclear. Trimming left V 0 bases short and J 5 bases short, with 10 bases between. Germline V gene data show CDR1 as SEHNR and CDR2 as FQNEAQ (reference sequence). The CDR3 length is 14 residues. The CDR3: CASSLAARRETQYF. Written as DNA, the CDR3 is TGTGCCAGCAGCTTAGCCGCTAGACGGGAGACCCAGTACTTC.

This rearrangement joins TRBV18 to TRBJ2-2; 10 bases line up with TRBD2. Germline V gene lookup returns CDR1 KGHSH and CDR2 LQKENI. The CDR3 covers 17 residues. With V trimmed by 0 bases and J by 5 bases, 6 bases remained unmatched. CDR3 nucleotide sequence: TGTGCCAGCTCACCACCTCTCCTAGCGGGAGAAACCGGGGAGCTGTTTTTT. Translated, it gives CASSPPLLAGETGELFF.

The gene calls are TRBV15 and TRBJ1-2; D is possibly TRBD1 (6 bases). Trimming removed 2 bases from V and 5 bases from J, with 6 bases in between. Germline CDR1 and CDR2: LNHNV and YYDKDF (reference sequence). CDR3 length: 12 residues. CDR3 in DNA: TGTGCCACCAGCAGAACAGGGTATGGCTACACCTTC. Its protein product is CATSRTGYGYTF. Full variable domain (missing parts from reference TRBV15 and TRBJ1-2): DAMVIQNPRYQVTQFGKPVTLSCSQTLNHNVMYWYQQKSSQAPKLLFHYYDKDFNNEADTPDNFQSRRPNTSFCFLDIRSPGLGDTAMYLCATSRTGYGYTFGSGTRLTVV.

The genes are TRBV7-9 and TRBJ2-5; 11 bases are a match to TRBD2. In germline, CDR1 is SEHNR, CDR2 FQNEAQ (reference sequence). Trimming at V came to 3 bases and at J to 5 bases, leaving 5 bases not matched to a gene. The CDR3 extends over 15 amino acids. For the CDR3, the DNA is TGTGCCAGCAGCTTCCTAGCGGGGGGTGCGGAGACCCAGTACTTC. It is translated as CASSFLAGGAETQYF.

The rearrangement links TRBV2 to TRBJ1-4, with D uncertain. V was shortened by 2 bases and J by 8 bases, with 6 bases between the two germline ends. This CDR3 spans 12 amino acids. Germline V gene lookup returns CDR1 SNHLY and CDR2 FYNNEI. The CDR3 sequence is CASSESREKLFF. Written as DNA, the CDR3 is TGTGCCAGCAGTGAAAGTCGGGAAAAACTGTTTTTT.

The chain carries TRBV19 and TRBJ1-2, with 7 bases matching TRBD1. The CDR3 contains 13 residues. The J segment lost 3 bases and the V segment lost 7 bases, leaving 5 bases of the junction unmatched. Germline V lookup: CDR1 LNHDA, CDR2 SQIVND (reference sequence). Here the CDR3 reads CASKMQGDYGYTF. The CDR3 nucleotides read TGTGCCAGTAAGATGCAGGGGGACTATGGCTACACCTTC.

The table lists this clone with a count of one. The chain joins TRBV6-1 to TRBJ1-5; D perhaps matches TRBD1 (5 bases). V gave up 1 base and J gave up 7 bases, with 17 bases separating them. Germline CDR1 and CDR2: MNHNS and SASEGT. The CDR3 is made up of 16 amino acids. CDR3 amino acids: CASSEGAGLVGQPQHF. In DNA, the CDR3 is TGTGCCAGCAGTGAAGGTGCAGGGCTCGTAGGGCAGCCCCAGCATTTT.

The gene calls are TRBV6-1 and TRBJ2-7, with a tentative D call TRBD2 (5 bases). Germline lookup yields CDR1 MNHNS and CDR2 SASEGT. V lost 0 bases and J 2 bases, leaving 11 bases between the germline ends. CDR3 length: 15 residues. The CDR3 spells CASSEAPDSPYEQYF. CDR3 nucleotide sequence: TGTGCCAGCAGTGAAGCTCCGGACTCTCCCTACGAGCAGTACTTC.

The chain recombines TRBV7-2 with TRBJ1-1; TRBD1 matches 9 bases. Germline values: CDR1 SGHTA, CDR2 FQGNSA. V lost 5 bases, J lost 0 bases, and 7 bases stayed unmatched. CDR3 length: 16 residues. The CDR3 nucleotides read TGTGCCAGCAGCCACTGGACAGGGGTGGTGAACACTGAAGCTTTCTTT. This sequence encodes CASSHWTGVVNTEAFF.

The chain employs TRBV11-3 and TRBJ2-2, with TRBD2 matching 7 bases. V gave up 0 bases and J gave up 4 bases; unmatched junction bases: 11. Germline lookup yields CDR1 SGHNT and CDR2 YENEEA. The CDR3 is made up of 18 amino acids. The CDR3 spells CASSLDPPTSEGTGELFF. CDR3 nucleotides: TGTGCCAGCAGCTTAGATCCCCCAACTAGCGAGGGCACCGGGGAGCTGTTTTTT.

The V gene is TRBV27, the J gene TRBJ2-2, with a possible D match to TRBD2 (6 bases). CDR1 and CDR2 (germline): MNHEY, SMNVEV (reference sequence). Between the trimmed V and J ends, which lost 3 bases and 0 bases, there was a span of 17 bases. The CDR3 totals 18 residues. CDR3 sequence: CASSFRAGGVSNTGELFF. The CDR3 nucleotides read TGTGCCAGCAGTTTCCGCGCGGGCGGGGTTTCGAACACCGGGGAGCTGTTTTTT.

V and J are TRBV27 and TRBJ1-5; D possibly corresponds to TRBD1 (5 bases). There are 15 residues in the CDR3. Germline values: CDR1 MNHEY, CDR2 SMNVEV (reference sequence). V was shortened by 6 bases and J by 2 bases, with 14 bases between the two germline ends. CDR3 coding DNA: TGTGCCAGCAGGATTCAGGGAACGGGCAATCAGCCCCAGCATTTT. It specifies CASRIQGTGNQPQHF.

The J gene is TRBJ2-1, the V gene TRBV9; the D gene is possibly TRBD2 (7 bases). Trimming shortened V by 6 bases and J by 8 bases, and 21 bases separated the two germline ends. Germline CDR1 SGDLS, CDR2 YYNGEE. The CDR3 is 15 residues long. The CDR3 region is CASTKNEGGRDEQFF. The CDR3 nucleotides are TGTGCCAGCACCAAAAATGAGGGGGGGCGCGATGAGCAGTTCTTC. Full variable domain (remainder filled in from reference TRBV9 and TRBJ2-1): DSGVTQTPKHLITATGQRVTLRCSPRSGDLSVYWYQQSLDQGLQFLIQYYNGEERAKGNILERFSAQQFPDLHSELNLSSLELGDSALYFCASTKNEGGRDEQFFGPGTRLTVL.

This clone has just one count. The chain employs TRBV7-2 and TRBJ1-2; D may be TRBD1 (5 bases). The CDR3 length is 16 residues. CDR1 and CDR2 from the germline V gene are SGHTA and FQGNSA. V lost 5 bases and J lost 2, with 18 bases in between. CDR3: CASSLSRIGGNYGYTF. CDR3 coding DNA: TGTGCCAGCAGCCTTTCCAGAATTGGGGGGAACTATGGCTACACCTTC. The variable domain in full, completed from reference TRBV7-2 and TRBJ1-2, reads GAGVSQSPSNKVTEKGKDVELRCDPISGHTALYWYRQSLGQGLEFLIYFQGNSAPDKSGLPSDRFSAERTGGSVSTLTIQRTQQEDSAVYLCASSLSRIGGNYGYTFGSGTRLTVV.

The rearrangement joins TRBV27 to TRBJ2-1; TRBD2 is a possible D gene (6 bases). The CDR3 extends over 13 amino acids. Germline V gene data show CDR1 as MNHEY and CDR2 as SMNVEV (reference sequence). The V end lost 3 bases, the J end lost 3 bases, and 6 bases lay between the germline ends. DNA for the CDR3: TGTGCCAGCAGTTTGGACTACTACAATGAGCAGTTCTTC. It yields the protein CASSLDYYNEQFF.

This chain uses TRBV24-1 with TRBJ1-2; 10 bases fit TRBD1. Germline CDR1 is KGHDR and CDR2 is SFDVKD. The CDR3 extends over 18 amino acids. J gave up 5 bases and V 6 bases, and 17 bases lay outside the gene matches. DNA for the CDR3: TGTGCCACCAGTCCTCCCCGAGGACAGGGGGTTGTCTGGTATGGCTACACCTTC. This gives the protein CATSPPRGQGVVWYGYTF.

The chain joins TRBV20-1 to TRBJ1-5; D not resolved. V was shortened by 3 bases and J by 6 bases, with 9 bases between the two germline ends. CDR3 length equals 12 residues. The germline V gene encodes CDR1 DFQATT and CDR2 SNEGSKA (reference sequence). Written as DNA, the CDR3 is TGCAGTGCTAGTCATCGGGGTCAGCCCCAGCATTTT. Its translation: CSASHRGQPQHF.

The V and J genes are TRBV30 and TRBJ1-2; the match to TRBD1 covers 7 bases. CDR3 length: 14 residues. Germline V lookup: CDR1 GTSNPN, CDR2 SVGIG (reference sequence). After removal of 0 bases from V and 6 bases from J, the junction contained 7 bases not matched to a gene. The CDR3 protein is CAWSVTGDGDGYTF. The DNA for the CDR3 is TGTGCCTGGAGTGTAACAGGGGACGGCGATGGCTACACCTTC.

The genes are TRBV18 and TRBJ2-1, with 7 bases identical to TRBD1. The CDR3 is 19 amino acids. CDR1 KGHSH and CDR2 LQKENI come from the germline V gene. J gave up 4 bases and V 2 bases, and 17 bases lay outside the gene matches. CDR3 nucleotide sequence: TGTGCCAGCTCACCAACCACCCAGATATGGGACAGAGATTACAATGAGCAGTTCTTC. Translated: CASSPTTQIWDRDYNEQFF.

CDR3 DNA: TGTGCCAGCAGTTACCAGACAGGAAAAGGCACAGATACGCAGTATTTT. Protein: CASSYQTGKGTDTQYF. The chain recombines TRBV6-6 with TRBJ2-3; D may be TRBD1 (6 bases). The CDR3 is 16 amino acids. Per the germline V gene, CDR1 is MNHNY and CDR2 is SVGAGI (reference sequence). Trimming shortened V by 2 bases and J by 1 base, and 13 bases separated the two germline ends.

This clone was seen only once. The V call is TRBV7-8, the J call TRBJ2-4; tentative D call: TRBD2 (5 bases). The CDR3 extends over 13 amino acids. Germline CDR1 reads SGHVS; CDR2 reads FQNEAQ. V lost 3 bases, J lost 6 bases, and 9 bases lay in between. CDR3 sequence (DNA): TGTGCCAGCAGCTTCCTTCGGGGAAACATTCAGTACTTC. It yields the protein CASSFLRGNIQYF.

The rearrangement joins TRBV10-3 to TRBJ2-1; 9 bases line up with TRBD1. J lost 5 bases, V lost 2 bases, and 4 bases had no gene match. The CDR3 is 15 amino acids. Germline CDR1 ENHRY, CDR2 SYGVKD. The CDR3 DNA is TGTGCCATCAGTGAGGGACAGGGGTTCGACAATGAGCAGTTCTTC. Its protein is CAISEGQGFDNEQFF.

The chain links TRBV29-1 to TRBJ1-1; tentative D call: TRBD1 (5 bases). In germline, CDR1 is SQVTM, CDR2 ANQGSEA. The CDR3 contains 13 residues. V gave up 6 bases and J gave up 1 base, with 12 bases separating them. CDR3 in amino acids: CSVGTRGNTEAFF. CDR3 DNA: TGCAGCGTGGGAACAAGGGGGAACACTGAAGCTTTCTTT.

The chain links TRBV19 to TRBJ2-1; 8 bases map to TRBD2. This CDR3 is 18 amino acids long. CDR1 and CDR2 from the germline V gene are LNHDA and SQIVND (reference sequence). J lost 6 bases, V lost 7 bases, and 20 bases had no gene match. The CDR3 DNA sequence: TGTGCCAGTAAGGGGAGAGAGGGGCGGGAGGCCTTCACCAATGAGCAGTTCTTC. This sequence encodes CASKGREGREAFTNEQFF.

CDR3 sequence reads: CAWSVWAGSDGYTF. The CDR3 DNA sequence: TGTGCCTGGAGTGTATGGGCAGGGTCGGATGGCTACACCTTC. The chain couples TRBV30 to TRBJ1-2, with a weak D call TRBD1 (5 bases). Between the trimmed V and J ends, which lost 0 bases and 6 bases, there was a span of 14 bases. There are 14 residues in the CDR3. Germline V gene sequence: CDR1 GTSNPN, CDR2 SVGIG (reference sequence).

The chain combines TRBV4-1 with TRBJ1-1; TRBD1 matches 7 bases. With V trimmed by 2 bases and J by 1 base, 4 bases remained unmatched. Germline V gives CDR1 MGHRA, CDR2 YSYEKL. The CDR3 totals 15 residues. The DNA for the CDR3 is TGCGCCAGCAGCCAACCCCGACAGGGGAACACTGAAGCTTTCTTT. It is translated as CASSQPRQGNTEAFF.

The CDR3 nucleotides read TGCGCCAGCAGCTTGGAAGGTAGCGGGACACCGTACAATGAGCAGTTCTTC. As protein: CASSLEGSGTPYNEQFF. The chain recombines TRBV5-1 with TRBJ2-1, with 8 bases identical to TRBD2. The CDR3 is made up of 17 amino acids. Germline assignment: CDR1 SGHRS and CDR2 YFSETQ. The ends lost 0 bases at V and 4 bases at J; junction bases unmatched: 9.

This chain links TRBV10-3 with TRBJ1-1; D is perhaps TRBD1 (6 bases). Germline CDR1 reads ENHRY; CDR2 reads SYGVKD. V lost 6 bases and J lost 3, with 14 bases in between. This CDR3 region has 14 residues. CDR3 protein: CAIRQGRVDTEAFF. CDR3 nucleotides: TGTGCCATCAGGCAGGGGAGGGTGGACACTGAAGCTTTCTTT.

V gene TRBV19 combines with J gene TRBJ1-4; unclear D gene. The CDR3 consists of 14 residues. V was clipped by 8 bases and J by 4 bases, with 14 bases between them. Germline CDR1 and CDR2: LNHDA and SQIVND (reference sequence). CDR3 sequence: CASASRDLNEKLFF. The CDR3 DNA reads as TGTGCCAGTGCGAGCCGGGATCTTAATGAAAAACTGTTTTTT. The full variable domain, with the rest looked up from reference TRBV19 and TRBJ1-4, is DGGITQSPKYLFRKEGQNVTLSCEQNLNHDAMYWYRQDPGQGLRLIYYSQIVNDFQKGDIAEGYSVSREKKESFPLTVTSAQKNPTAFYLCASASRDLNEKLFFGSGTQLSVL.